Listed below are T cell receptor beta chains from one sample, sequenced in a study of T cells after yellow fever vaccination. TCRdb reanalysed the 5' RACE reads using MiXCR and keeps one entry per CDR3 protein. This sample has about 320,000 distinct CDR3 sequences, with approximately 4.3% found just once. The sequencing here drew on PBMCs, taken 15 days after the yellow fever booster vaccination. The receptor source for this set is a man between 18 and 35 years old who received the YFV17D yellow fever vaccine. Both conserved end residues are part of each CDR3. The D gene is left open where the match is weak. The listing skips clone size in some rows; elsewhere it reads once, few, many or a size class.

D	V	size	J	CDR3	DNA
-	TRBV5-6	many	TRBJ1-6	CASSLGTSSPLHF	TGTGCCAGCAGCTTGGGAACCTCTTCACCCCTCCACTTT
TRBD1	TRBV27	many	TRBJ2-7	CASSLSSGTGYEQYF	TGTGCCAGCAGTTTATCCTCCGGGACAGGGTACGAGCAGTACTTC
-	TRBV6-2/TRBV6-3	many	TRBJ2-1	CASQRGSSYNEQFF	TGTGCCAGCCAAAGGGGGAGCTCCTACAATGAGCAGTTCTTC
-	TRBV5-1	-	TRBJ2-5	CASSPLQQQETQYF	TGCGCCAGCAGCCCCCTCCAGCAACAAGAGACCCAGTACTTC
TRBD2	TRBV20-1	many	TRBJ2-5	CSARERQRGLETQYF	TGCAGTGCTAGAGAACGCCAGCGGGGGTTAGAGACCCAGTACTTC
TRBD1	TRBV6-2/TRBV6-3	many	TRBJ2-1	CASRPPTGINEQFF	TGTGCCAGCAGACCCCCGACAGGGATCAATGAGCAGTTCTTC
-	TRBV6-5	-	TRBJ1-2	CASSYRIMSRSYGYTF	TGTGCCAGCAGTTACCGAATTATGTCAAGGAGCTATGGCTACACCTTC
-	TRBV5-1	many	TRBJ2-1	CASSLEGYDGYNEQFF	TGCGCCAGCAGCTTGGAGGGGTATGATGGTTACAATGAGCAGTTCTTC
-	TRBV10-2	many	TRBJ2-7	CASSPNPSRQARIYEQYF	TGCGCCAGCAGCCCGAACCCGAGCAGACAAGCGCGTATCTACGAGCAGTACTTC
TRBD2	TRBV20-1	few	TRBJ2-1	CSASWTSGAYNEQFF	TGCAGTGCTAGTTGGACTAGCGGGGCGTACAATGAGCAGTTCTTC
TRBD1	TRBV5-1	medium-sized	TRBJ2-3	CASSLMDRGTDTQYF	TGCGCCAGCAGCTTGATGGACAGGGGAACAGATACGCAGTATTTT
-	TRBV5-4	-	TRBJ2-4	CASSFGREEEYF	TGTGCCAGCAGCTTCGGTAGAGAGGAGGAGTACTTC
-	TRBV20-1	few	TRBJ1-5	CSASPSQGMSNQPQHF	TGCAGTGCTTCTCCTTCGCAGGGAATGAGCAATCAGCCCCAGCATTTT
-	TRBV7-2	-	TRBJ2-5	CASSQWSSIETQYF	TGTGCCAGCAGCCAGTGGTCTAGCATCGAGACCCAGTACTTC
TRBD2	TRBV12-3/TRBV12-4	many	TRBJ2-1	CASSPLLAGRFF	TGTGCCAGCAGTCCCTTACTAGCGGGCCGGTTTTTC
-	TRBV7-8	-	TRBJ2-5	CASFKGLQETQYF	TGTGCCAGCTTTAAAGGTCTGCAAGAGACCCAGTACTTC
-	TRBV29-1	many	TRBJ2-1	CSVEKEYEQFF	TGCAGCGTTGAGAAGGAATATGAGCAGTTCTTC
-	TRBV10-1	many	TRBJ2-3	CASSASGTDTQYF	TGCGCCAGCAGTGCAAGCGGCACAGATACGCAGTATTTT
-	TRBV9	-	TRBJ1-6	CASSVDAAGHNSPLHF	TGTGCCAGCAGCGTAGACGCCGCGGGCCATAATTCACCCCTCCACTTT
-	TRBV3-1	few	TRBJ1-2	CASSSHQGLPNGYTF	TGTGCCAGCAGCTCACACCAGGGCCTACCCAATGGCTACACCTTC
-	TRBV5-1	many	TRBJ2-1	CASSSEEGPYNEQFF	TGCGCCAGCAGCTCCGAGGAGGGCCCCTACAATGAGCAGTTCTTC
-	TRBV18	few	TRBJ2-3	CASSVSGRITDTQYF	TGTGCCAGCTCAGTTTCGGGCCGAATCACAGATACGCAGTATTTT
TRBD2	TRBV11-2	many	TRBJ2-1	CASSFPGGPVVEQFF	TGTGCCAGCAGCTTCCCGGGGGGGCCGGTGGTTGAGCAGTTCTTC
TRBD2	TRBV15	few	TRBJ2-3	CATSRDSTSGDWNTQYF	TGTGCCACCAGCAGAGATTCCACTAGCGGGGACTGGAATACGCAGTATTTT
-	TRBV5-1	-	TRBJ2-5	CASSSPLARVETQYF	TGCGCCAGCAGCTCCCCCCTAGCGAGGGTCGAGACCCAGTACTTC
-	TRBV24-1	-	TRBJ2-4	CAPKGPKNIQYF	TGTGCCCCGAAGGGACCCAAAAACATTCAGTACTTC
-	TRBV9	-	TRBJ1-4	CASSVSVATNEKLFF	TGTGCCAGCAGCGTTTCAGTTGCAACTAATGAAAAACTGTTTTTT
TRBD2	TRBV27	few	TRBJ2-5	CASSWRGGRETQYF	TGTGCCAGCAGTTGGCGGGGGGGCCGGGAGACCCAGTACTTC
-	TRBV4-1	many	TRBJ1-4	CASSQAPGFEEKLFF	TGCGCCAGCAGCCAAGCTCCAGGGTTCGAGGAAAAACTGTTTTTT
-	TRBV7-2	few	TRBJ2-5	CASSFPAVETQYF	TGTGCCAGCAGCTTCCCAGCGGTAGAGACCCAGTACTTC
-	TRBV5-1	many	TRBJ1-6	CASSDGTRQALHF	TGCGCCAGCAGCGATGGGACACGTCAGGCCCTCCACTTT
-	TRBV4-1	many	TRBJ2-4	CASSQVWGRRTDIQYF	TGCGCCAGCAGCCAAGTTTGGGGCCGCAGGACGGACATTCAGTACTTC
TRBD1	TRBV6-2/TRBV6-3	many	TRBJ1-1	CASSYWGQGVSTEAFF	TGTGCCAGCAGTTACTGGGGACAGGGTGTAAGCACTGAAGCTTTCTTT
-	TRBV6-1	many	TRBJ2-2	CASSLEGRYTGELFF	TGTGCCAGCAGCCTGGAGGGGCGCTACACCGGGGAGCTGTTTTTT
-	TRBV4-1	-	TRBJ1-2	CASSPTWTDYGYTF	TGCGCCAGCAGCCCGACTTGGACGGACTATGGCTACACCTTC
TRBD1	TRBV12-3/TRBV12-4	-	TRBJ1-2	CASKQQGIRYGYTF	TGTGCCAGCAAACAACAGGGGATACGCTATGGCTACACCTTC
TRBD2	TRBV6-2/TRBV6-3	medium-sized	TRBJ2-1	CASRGGLAGVPLYNEQFF	TGTGCCAGCAGGGGTGGACTAGCGGGGGTACCCCTCTACAATGAGCAGTTCTTC
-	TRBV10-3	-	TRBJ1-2	CASKKRDYGYTF	TGTGCCAGCAAGAAAAGGGACTATGGCTACACCTTC
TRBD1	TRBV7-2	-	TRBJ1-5	CASSETGWGREPQHF	TGTGCCAGCAGCGAGACAGGGTGGGGAAGGGAGCCCCAGCATTTT
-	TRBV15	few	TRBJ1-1	CATSRDFLGAFF	TGTGCCACCAGCAGAGATTTTTTGGGGGCTTTCTTT
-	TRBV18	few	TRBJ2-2	CASSNVYTGELFF	TGTGCCAGCTCGAACGTTTACACCGGGGAGCTGTTTTTT
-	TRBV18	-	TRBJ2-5	CASSPGGRGTETQYF	TGTGCCAGCTCACCTGGTGGCAGGGGCACGGAGACCCAGTACTTC
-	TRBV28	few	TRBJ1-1	CASFSPRSPSTEAFF	TGTGCCAGCTTTTCCCCAAGATCCCCAAGCACTGAAGCTTTCTTT
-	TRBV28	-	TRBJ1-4	CASSLGNEKLFF	TGTGCCAGCAGTTTAGGGAATGAAAAACTGTTTTTT
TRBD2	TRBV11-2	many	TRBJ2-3	CASSSRLAGISDTQYF	TGTGCCAGCAGCTCCAGACTAGCGGGGATCTCAGATACGCAGTATTTT
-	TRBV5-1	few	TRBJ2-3	CASSPGGDTDTQYF	TGCGCCAGCAGCCCGGGTGGGGACACAGATACGCAGTATTTT
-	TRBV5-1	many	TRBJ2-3	CASSLGHRTDTQYF	TGTGCCAGCTCATTGGGACACCGCACAGATACGCAGTATTTT
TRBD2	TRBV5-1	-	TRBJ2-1	CASSTGTSGLNEQFF	TGCGCCAGCAGCACCGGGACTAGCGGGCTGAATGAGCAGTTCTTC
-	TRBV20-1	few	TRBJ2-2	CSARDYQGSTGELFF	TGCAGTGCTAGAGATTATCAGGGCTCAACCGGGGAGCTGTTTTTT
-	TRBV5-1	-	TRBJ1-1	CASSLDTGPGTEAFF	TGCGCCAGCAGCTTGGATACAGGCCCCGGCACTGAAGCTTTCTTT
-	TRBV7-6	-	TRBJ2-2	CASSLDAGARSGELFF	TGTGCCAGCAGCTTAGACGCGGGGGCAAGGTCCGGGGAGCTGTTTTTT
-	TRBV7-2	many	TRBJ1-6	CASSLGGEGGSPLHF	TGTGCCAGCAGCTTAGGGGGCGAAGGCGGCTCACCCCTCCACTTT
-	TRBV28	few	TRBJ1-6	CASNRPSSYNSPLHF	TGTGCCAGCAATAGACCTAGCTCCTATAATTCACCCCTCCACTTT
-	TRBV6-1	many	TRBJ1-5	CASRPREGSNQPQHF	TGTGCCAGCAGACCCAGGGAGGGGAGCAATCAGCCCCAGCATTTT
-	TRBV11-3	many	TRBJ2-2	CASSKYGGELFF	TGTGCCAGCAGCAAGTACGGCGGGGAGCTGTTTTTT